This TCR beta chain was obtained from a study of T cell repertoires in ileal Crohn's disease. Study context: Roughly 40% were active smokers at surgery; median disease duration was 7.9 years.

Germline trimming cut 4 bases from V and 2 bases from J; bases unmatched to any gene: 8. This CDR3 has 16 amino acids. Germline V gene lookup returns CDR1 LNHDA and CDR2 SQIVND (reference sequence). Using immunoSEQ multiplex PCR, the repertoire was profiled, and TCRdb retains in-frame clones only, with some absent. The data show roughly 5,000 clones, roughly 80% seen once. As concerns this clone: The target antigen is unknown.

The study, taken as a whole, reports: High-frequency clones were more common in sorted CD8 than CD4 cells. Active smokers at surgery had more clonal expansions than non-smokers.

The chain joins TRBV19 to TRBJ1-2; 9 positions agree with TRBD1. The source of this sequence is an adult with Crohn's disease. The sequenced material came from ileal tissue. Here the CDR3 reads CASSSGTGNLNYGYTF. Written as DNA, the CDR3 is TGTGCCAGTAGTAGCGGGACAGGGAATCTAAACTATGGCTACACCTTC.